Following are 15 T cell receptor beta chains from one sample sequenced in a study of T cell responses to AZD1222 COVID-19 vaccine. The protocol was immunoSEQ multiplex PCR, while the TCRdb copy is restricted to in-frame clones and leaves out a portion. Of approximately 130,000 clones listed, 93% are singletons. The sequencing used peripheral blood, collected on day 0 of AZD1222 vaccination. The receptors originated from an adult in good health.

CDR3 residues: CASSYSGGSNEQYF. Written as DNA, the CDR3 is TGTGCCAGCAGTTACTCGGGCGGGAGCAACGAGCAGTACTTC. The genes are TRBV6-2 or TRBV6-3 and TRBJ2-7, with 7 bases lining up with TRBD2. V was pared by 0 bases and J by 5 bases, with 4 bases of the junction left unmatched. The germline V gene has CDR1 MNHEY and CDR2 SVGEGT. The CDR3 spans 14 residues.

The chain joins TRBV24-1 to TRBJ2-1; TRBD2 matches 9 bases. Germline CDR1 is KGHDR and CDR2 is SFDVKD. The CDR3 loop spans 15 amino acids. V dropped 3 bases and J dropped 6; count of bases not matched to a gene: 5. The CDR3 nucleotides are TGTGCCACCAGTGATCTTGCGGGAGGGAGCAATGAGCAGTTCTTC. The encoded protein is CATSDLAGGSNEQFF.

The chain carries TRBV7-6 and TRBJ2-7; D is ambiguous. Deletions cut 2 bases from V and 4 bases from J, with 0 bases between. The germline V gene has CDR1 SGHVS and CDR2 FNYEAQ. The CDR3 sequence is 10 residues long. CDR3 DNA sequence: TGTGCCAGCAGCTTATACGAGCAGTACTTC. Its translation: CASSLYEQYF.

The chain links TRBV5-1 to TRBJ1-5; 10 nucleotides match TRBD1. There are 17 residues in the CDR3. V shed 4 bases and J 2 bases; nucleotides not matched to a gene: 9. Germline CDR1 and CDR2: SGHRS and YFSETQ. The CDR3 sequence is CASSRAPGTGGNQPQHF. In DNA form, the CDR3 reads TGCGCCAGCAGCCGAGCCCCGGGGACAGGGGGCAATCAGCCCCAGCATTTT.

The chain combines TRBV7-2 with TRBJ2-7; D possibly corresponds to TRBD2 (5 bases). Trimming took off 5 bases at V and 7 bases at J, with 12 bases between the two ends. This CDR3 has 12 residues. Germline values: CDR1 SGHTA, CDR2 FQGNSA. CDR3 sequence: CASSGRSGEQYF. The CDR3 nucleotides are TGTGCCAGCAGCGGAAGGTCGGGAGAGCAGTACTTC.

The chain links TRBV5-6 to TRBJ1-2; D possibly corresponds to TRBD1 (5 bases). This CDR3 region has 12 residues. V was shortened by 4 bases and J by 4 bases, with 8 bases between the two germline ends. Germline values: CDR1 SGHDT, CDR2 YYEEEE. The CDR3 DNA is TGTGCCAGCAGCGCGGACACCTATGGCTACACCTTC. Its protein is CASSADTYGYTF.

The J gene is TRBJ1-5, the V gene TRBV6-5; perhaps TRBD1 as D (5 bases). Per the germline V gene, CDR1 is MNHEY and CDR2 is SVGAGI. This CDR3 has 13 residues. The V and J ends lost 6 bases and 3 bases respectively, with 9 bases between them. CDR3 loop: CASSQGYNQPQHF. The CDR3 nucleotides read TGTGCCAGCAGCCAGGGCTACAATCAGCCCCAGCATTTT.

Here the CDR3 reads CASSIRSDGGELFF. The CDR3 DNA sequence: TGTGCCAGTAGTATCCGCAGCGACGGCGGGGAGCTGTTTTTT. This chain uses TRBV19 with TRBJ2-2; no reliable D call. The CDR3 spans 14 residues. Germline CDR1 reads LNHDA; CDR2 reads SQIVND (reference sequence). The ends were cut back, 3 bases at V and 7 bases at J, with 12 bases in the middle.

This clone was seen a handful of times. The V call is TRBV6-2 or TRBV6-3, the J call TRBJ1-6, with unresolved D. Germline CDR1 reads MNHEY; CDR2 reads SVGEGT. The CDR3 runs 13 residues. Trimming cost V 6 bases and J 10 bases, with 13 bases left between them. DNA for the CDR3: TGTGCCAGCAGCCTGGAGAGTGGATCACCCCTCCACTTT. It specifies CASSLESGSPLHF.

The chain uses TRBV5-1 and TRBJ2-1; D unclear. Trimming left V 10 bases short and J 8 bases short, with 13 bases between. The CDR3 runs to 11 residues. Germline-derived CDR1 and CDR2 are SGHRS and YFSETQ. The CDR3 coding sequence is TGCGCCTCGAAGGAACGTGATGAGCAGTTCTTC. Translation gives CASKERDEQFF.

DNA for the CDR3: TGTGCCAGCAGCCAAGATTGGATGACAGATACGCAGTATTTT. It encodes CASSQDWMTDTQYF. V and J are TRBV3-1 (or the pseudogene TRBV3-2) and TRBJ2-3; D is undetermined. The germline V and J ends were trimmed by 0 bases and 3 bases, with 7 bases remaining between them. In germline, CDR1 is LGHDT, CDR2 YNNKEL (reference sequence). This CDR3 spans 14 amino acids.

Turning to this clone: A junction boundary mismatches the germline segment, possibly from a read error. This chain uses TRBV7-7 with TRBJ1-6; the D is unclear. The V gene's germline CDR1 is SSHAT and CDR2 FNYEAQ (reference sequence). CDR3 length: 13 residues. The CDR3 nucleotides are TGTGCTAGCAGCTTGGGTCCGGATTCACCCCTCCACTTT. This sequence encodes CASSLGPDSPLHF.

The chain carries TRBV4-1 and TRBJ2-3, with D tentatively TRBD2 (5 bases). The CDR3 extends over 17 amino acids. Germline V gene data show CDR1 as MGHRA and CDR2 as YSYEKL. V was trimmed by 0 bases and J by 4 bases, leaving 17 bases between them. The CDR3 reads CASSQEERVVGPDTQYF. The DNA of the CDR3 is TGCGCCAGCAGCCAAGAAGAGAGGGTGGTCGGGCCAGATACGCAGTATTTT.

V and J are TRBV2 and TRBJ1-1, with 7 bases identical to TRBD1. CDR1 and CDR2 from the germline V gene are SNHLY and FYNNEI. With 6 bases clipped from V and 1 base from J, the junction kept 8 bases outside the gene matches. This CDR3 has 15 residues. CDR3 region: CASRTRTGENTEAFF. As DNA, the CDR3 is TGTGCCAGCAGAACCCGGACAGGCGAGAACACTGAAGCTTTCTTT.

The rearrangement links TRBV3-1 (or the pseudogene TRBV3-2) to TRBJ2-1, with 8 bases identical to TRBD1. The CDR3 is made up of 14 amino acids. V was clipped by 5 bases and J by 5 bases; unmatched bases: 5. The germline V gene encodes CDR1 LGHDT and CDR2 YNNKEL (reference sequence). The CDR3 DNA is TGTGCCAGCAGCGACAGGGGCGGGAACAATGAGCAGTTCTTC. Its translation is CASSDRGGNNEQFF.